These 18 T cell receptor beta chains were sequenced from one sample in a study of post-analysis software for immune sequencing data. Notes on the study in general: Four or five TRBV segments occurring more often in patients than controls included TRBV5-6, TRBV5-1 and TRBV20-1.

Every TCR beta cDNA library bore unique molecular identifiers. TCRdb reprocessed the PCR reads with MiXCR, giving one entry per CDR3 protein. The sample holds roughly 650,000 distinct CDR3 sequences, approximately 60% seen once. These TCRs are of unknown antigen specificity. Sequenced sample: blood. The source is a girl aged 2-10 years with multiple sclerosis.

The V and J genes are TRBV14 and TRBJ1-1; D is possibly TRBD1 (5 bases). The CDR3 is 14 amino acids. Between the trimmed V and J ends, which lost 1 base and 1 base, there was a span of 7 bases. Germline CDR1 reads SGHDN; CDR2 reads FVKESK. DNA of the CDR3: TGTGCCAGCAGCCAAGTCAGGGAGAACACTGAAGCTTTCTTT. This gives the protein CASSQVRENTEAFF.

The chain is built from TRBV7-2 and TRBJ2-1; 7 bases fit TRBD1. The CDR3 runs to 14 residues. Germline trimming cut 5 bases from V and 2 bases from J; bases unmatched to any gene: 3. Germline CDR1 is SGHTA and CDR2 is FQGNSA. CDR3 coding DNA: TGTGCCAGCAGCCGCGGACAGGCCTACAATGAGCAGTTCTTC. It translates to CASSRGQAYNEQFF.

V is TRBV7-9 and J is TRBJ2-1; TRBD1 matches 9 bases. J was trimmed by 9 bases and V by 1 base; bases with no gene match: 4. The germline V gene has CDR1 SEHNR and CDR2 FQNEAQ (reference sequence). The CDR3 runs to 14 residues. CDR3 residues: CASSLGVQGAEQFF. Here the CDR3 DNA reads TGTGCCAGCAGCTTAGGAGTACAGGGGGCTGAGCAGTTCTTC.

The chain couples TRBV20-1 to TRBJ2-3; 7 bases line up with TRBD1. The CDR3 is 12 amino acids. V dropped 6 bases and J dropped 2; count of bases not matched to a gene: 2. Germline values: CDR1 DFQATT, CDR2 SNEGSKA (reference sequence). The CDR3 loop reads CSAQGDTDTQYF. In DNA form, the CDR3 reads TGCAGTGCGCAGGGGGACACAGATACGCAGTATTTT.

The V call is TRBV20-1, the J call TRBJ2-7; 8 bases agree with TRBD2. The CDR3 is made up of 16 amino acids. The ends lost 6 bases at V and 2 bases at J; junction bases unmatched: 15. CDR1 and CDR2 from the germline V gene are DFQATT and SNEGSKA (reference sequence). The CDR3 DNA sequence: TGCAGTGCAAATAAACCACTAGCGGAGGCCCCCTACGAGCAGTACTTC. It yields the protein CSANKPLAEAPYEQYF.

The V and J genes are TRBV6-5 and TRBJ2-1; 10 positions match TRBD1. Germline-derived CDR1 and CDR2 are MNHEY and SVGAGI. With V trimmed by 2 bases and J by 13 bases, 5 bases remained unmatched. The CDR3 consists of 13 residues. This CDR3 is CASSYGTGVGQFF. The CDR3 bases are TGTGCCAGCAGTTACGGGACAGGGGTTGGTCAGTTCTTC.

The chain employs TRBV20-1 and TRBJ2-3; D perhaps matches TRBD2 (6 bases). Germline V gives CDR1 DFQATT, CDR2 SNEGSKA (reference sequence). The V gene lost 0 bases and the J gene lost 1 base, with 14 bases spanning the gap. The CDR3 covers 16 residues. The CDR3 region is CSAREEEGGRTDTQYF. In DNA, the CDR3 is TGCAGTGCTAGAGAGGAGGAGGGCGGCCGCACAGATACGCAGTATTTT.

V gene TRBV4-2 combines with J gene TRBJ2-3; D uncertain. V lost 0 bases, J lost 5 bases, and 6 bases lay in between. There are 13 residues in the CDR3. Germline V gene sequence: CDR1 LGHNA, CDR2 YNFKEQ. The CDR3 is CASSQDYGDTQYF. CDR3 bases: TGTGCCAGCAGCCAAGACTACGGAGATACGCAGTATTTT.

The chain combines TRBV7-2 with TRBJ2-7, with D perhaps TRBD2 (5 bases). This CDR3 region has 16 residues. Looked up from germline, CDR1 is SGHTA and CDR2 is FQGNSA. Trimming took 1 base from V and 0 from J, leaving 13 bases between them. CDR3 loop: CASSLGGPGSSYEQYF. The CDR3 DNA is TGTGCCAGCAGCTTAGGAGGGCCGGGGAGCTCCTACGAGCAGTACTTC. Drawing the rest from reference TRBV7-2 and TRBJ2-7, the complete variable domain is GAGVSQSPSNKVTEKGKDVELRCDPISGHTALYWYRQSLGQGLEFLIYFQGNSAPDKSGLPSDRFSAERTGGSVSTLTIQRTQQEDSAVYLCASSLGGPGSSYEQYFGPGTRLTVT.

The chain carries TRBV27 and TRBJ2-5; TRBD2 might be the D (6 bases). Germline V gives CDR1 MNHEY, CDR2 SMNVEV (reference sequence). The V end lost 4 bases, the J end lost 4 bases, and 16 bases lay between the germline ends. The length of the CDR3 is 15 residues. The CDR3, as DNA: TGTGCCAGCAGTTGGGGCTCGGGACTGGTAGAGACCCAGTACTTC. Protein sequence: CASSWGSGLVETQYF.

The CDR3 sequence: CASRRTGTGPYEQYF. The CDR3 DNA reads TGTGCCAGCAGACGGACCGGGACAGGACCCTACGAGCAGTACTTC. This rearrangement joins TRBV5-4 to TRBJ2-7, with 8 nucleotides matching TRBD1. The CDR3 consists of 15 residues. The ends lost 5 bases at V and 2 bases at J; junction bases unmatched: 9. Germline loops: CDR1 SGHNT, CDR2 YYREEE (reference sequence).

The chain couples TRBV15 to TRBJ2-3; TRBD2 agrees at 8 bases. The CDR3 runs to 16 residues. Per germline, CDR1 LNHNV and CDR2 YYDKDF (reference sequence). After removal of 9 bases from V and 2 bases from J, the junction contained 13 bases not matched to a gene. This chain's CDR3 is CATAGDERGPTDTQYF. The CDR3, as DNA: TGTGCCACAGCGGGGGATGAGCGGGGCCCCACAGATACGCAGTATTTT.

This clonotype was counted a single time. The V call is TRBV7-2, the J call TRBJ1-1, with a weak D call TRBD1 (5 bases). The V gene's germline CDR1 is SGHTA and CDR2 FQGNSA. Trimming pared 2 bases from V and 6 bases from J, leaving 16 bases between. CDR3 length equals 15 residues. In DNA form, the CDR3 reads TGTGCCAGCAGCTTACCAACCGGGGGAGCCGCTGAAGCTTTCTTT. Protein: CASSLPTGGAAEAFF.

CDR3 residues: CASSPQGYGGGYTF. The CDR3 DNA is TGCGCCAGCAGTCCCCAGGGCTATGGAGGTGGCTACACCTTC. The genes are TRBV5-1 and TRBJ1-2; D perhaps matches TRBD1 (5 bases). The germline V and J ends were trimmed by 5 bases and 7 bases, with 18 bases remaining between them. Germline CDR1 is SGHRS and CDR2 is YFSETQ. The CDR3 totals 14 residues.

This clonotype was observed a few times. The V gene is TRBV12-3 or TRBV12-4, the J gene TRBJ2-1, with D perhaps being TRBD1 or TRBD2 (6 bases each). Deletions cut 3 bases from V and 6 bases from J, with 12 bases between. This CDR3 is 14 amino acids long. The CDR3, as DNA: TGTGCCAGCAGTTTTGGGGGGCCTGGCAATGAGCAGTTCTTC. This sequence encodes CASSFGGPGNEQFF.

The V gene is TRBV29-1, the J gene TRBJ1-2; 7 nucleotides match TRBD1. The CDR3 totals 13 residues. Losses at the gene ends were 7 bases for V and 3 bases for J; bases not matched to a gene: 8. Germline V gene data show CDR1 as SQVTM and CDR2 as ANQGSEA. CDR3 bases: TGCAGCGCTGGGACAGCGCCTGACTATGGCTACACCTTC. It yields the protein CSAGTAPDYGYTF.

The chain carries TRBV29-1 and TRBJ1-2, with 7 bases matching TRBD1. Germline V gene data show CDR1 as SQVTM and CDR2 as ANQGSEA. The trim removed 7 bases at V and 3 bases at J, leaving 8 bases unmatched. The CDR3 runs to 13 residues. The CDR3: CSAGQAWDYGYTF. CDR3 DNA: TGCAGCGCTGGACAGGCGTGGGACTATGGCTACACCTTC.

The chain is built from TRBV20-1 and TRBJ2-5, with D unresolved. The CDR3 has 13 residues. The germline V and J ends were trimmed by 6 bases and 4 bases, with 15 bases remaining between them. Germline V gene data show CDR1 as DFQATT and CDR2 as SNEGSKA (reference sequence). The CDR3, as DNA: TGCAGTGCCTTTCTGAAGACCAGAGAGACCCAGTACTTC. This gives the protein CSAFLKTRETQYF.